Following are 31 T cell receptor beta chains from one sample sequenced in a study of CD8 T cells in Susac syndrome. Reverse transcription of about 0.5 to 1 ug RNA used random hexamers. TCRdb ran MiXCR on the immunoSEQ multiplex PCR reads and lists one entry per CDR3 protein. The sample includes around 110,000 distinct CDR3 sequences, roughly 94% of them seen just once. Sequenced material: CD8+ T cells from PBMCs. These receptors originate from a human donor with Susac syndrome.

This chain connects TRBV4-1 to TRBJ2-1; D is unresolved. The germline V gene has CDR1 MGHRA and CDR2 YSYEKL. V was clipped by 1 base and J by 0 bases, with 7 bases between them. The CDR3 is made up of 15 amino acids. The CDR3 here is CASSQVAASYNEQFF. CDR3 bases: TGCGCCAGCAGCCAAGTGGCGGCCTCCTACAATGAGCAGTTCTTC.

V gene TRBV20-1 combines with J gene TRBJ2-1; 14 nucleotides agree with TRBD2. Per germline, CDR1 DFQATT and CDR2 SNEGSKA (reference sequence). This CDR3 contains 18 residues. The trim removed 6 bases at V and 0 bases at J, leaving 10 bases unmatched. CDR3 protein: CSALGTSGGLSSYNEQFF. CDR3 DNA: TGCAGTGCCCTCGGGACTAGCGGGGGCCTGAGCTCCTACAATGAGCAGTTCTTC.

This sequence joins TRBV20-1 and TRBJ2-7; 8 bases align to TRBD1. The CDR3 consists of 12 residues. The germline CDR1 and CDR2 sequences are DFQATT and SNEGSKA (reference sequence). The junction had 4 bases not matched to a gene; V was cut back by 5 bases and J by 4 bases. CDR3 nucleotides: TGCAGTGCTCCCGGGACAGGATACGAGCAGTACTTC. It specifies CSAPGTGYEQYF.

The gene calls are TRBV13 and TRBJ2-3; D might be TRBD2 (7 bases). Germline CDR1 is PRHDT and CDR2 is FYEKMQ (reference sequence). This CDR3 region has 18 residues. The V end was cut by 3 bases, the J end by 6 bases, with 25 bases between. The CDR3 DNA follows: TGTGCCAGCAGCTTGGAGGCGGGAACCCGGGGGGCCAGGGATACGCAGTATTTT. This gives the protein CASSLEAGTRGARDTQYF.

This clonotype was seen a handful of times. A junction end diverges from the germline sequence, so it may reflect a read error. This rearrangement joins TRBV5-1 to TRBJ2-7, with TRBD2 as a possible D gene (5 bases). Germline CDR1 is SGHRS and CDR2 is YFSETQ. This CDR3 region has 13 residues. The CDR3 bases are TGTGCCAGCAGCTTGGGTGCGGGTTACGAGCAGTACTTC. Protein: CASSLGAGYEQYF.

This clonotype was detected only once. The V and J genes are TRBV29-1 and TRBJ2-1; either TRBD1 or TRBD2 may fit D (5 bases each). The germline CDR1 and CDR2 sequences are SQVTM and ANQGSEA. The CDR3 spans 14 residues. The germline V and J ends were trimmed by 8 bases and 2 bases, with 16 bases remaining between them. CDR3 sequence: CSSRSGTTYNEQFF. CDR3 nucleotides: TGCAGCTCGAGGTCGGGGACCACCTACAATGAGCAGTTCTTC.

This chain uses TRBV19 with TRBJ1-1, with D unclear. Per the germline V gene, CDR1 is LNHDA and CDR2 is SQIVND (reference sequence). V lost 3 bases, J lost 6 bases, and 11 bases lay in between. The CDR3 length is 13 residues. The CDR3 sequence: CASSITGIPEAFF. The DNA for the CDR3 is TGTGCCAGTAGTATTACCGGTATCCCTGAAGCTTTCTTT.

The genes are TRBV7-2 and TRBJ1-5; maybe TRBD1 (6 bases). CDR3 length: 17 residues. Germline CDR1 is SGHTA and CDR2 is FQGNSA. Between the trimmed V and J ends, which lost 0 bases and 0 bases, there was a span of 12 bases. This CDR3 reads CASSLAGGHHSNQPQHF. The CDR3 DNA follows: TGTGCCAGCAGCTTAGCGGGGGGACATCATAGCAATCAGCCCCAGCATTTT. Using reference TRBV7-2 and TRBJ1-5 for the parts outside the CDR3, the full variable domain is GAGVSQSPSNKVTEKGKDVELRCDPISGHTALYWYRQSLGQGLEFLIYFQGNSAPDKSGLPSDRFSAERTGGSVSTLTIQRTQQEDSAVYLCASSLAGGHHSNQPQHFGDGTRLSIL.

The chain carries TRBV9 and TRBJ2-1, with D unclear. Germline assignment: CDR1 SGDLS and CDR2 YYNGEE. The CDR3 is 12 residues long. The ends were cut back, 4 bases at V and 10 bases at J, with 12 bases in the middle. As DNA, the CDR3 is TGTGCCAGCAGCTCCTTGGGTAAGGAGCAGTTCTTC. Protein sequence: CASSSLGKEQFF.

The rearrangement joins TRBV5-4 to TRBJ2-7; 9 nucleotides align to TRBD2. CDR1 and CDR2 from the germline V gene are SGHNT and YYREEE (reference sequence). Unmatched junction bases numbered 3, after V lost 3 bases and J lost 2 bases. CDR3 length: 14 residues. The CDR3 region has the DNA TGTGCCAGCAGCTGGAGCGGGGGGACCTACGAGCAGTACTTC. It codes for CASSWSGGTYEQYF.

The chain uses TRBV11-2 and TRBJ1-2; D is perhaps TRBD1 (5 bases). The V and J ends lost 5 bases and 6 bases respectively, with 16 bases between them. This CDR3 has 14 residues. Germline V gene sequence: CDR1 SGHAT, CDR2 FQNNGV. The CDR3 sequence: CASSVRGGVNGYTF. The CDR3 nucleotides read TGTGCCAGCAGCGTCCGGGGAGGGGTCAATGGCTACACCTTC.

The chain recombines TRBV5-6 with TRBJ2-1, with a possible D match to TRBD2 (5 bases). V lost 6 bases to trimming and J lost 3 bases, with 10 bases between them. Germline loops: CDR1 SGHDT, CDR2 YYEEEE. The CDR3 length is 13 residues. The CDR3 sequence: CASTSRDYNEQFF. The CDR3 nucleotides are TGTGCCAGCACCTCGAGGGACTACAATGAGCAGTTCTTC.

The gene calls are TRBV14 and TRBJ1-6, with D uncertain. Trimming took off 3 bases at V and 0 bases at J, with 9 bases between the two ends. The germline gives CDR1 SGHDN, CDR2 FVKESK. The CDR3 sequence is 16 residues long. Here the CDR3 reads CASSHGLSSYNSPLHF. CDR3 nucleotides: TGTGCCAGCAGCCACGGACTTAGCTCCTATAATTCACCCCTCCACTTT.

This clonotype was recorded once. The J gene is TRBJ2-7, the V gene TRBV9; maybe TRBD2 (5 bases). V lost 4 bases and J 4 bases, leaving 15 bases between the germline ends. Per the germline V gene, CDR1 is SGDLS and CDR2 is YYNGEE. The CDR3 covers 14 residues. The CDR3 nucleotides read TGTGCCAGCAGCCCACTAGACGTGGGTTACGAGCAGTACTTC. It encodes CASSPLDVGYEQYF.

This CDR3 is CASSPGTDTQYF. The CDR3 region has the DNA TGTGCCAGCAGTCCAGGCACAGATACGCAGTATTTT. The rearrangement links TRBV12-3 or TRBV12-4 to TRBJ2-3; no clear D gene. The length of the CDR3 is 12 residues. The V gene lost 5 bases and the J gene lost 1 base, with 4 bases spanning the gap.

In its sample, this clonotype was seen a few times. V usage is TRBV6-1 and J usage is TRBJ2-2; 7 nucleotides line up with TRBD1. CDR3 size: 14 residues. The V gene's germline CDR1 is MNHNS and CDR2 SASEGT. J gave up 4 bases and V 5 bases, and 4 bases lay outside the gene matches. CDR3 protein: CASSRQGPTGELFF. For the CDR3, the DNA is TGTGCCAGCAGTCGACAGGGACCCACCGGGGAGCTGTTTTTT.

The table lists this clonotype with a count of one. CDR3 protein: CASSWDRADYGYTF. The CDR3 DNA sequence: TGTGCCAGCAGCTGGGACAGGGCTGACTATGGCTACACCTTC. The gene calls are TRBV5-4 and TRBJ1-2; 9 bases are shared with TRBD1. The germline gives CDR1 SGHNT, CDR2 YYREEE (reference sequence). The length of the CDR3 is 14 residues. With V trimmed by 3 bases and J by 3 bases, 3 bases remained unmatched. Combining the CDR3 with reference TRBV5-4 and TRBJ1-2 gives the whole variable domain ETGVTQSPTHLIKTRGQQVTLRCSSQSGHNTVSWYQQALGQGPQFIFQYYREEENGRGNFPPRFSGLQFPNYSSELNVNALELDDSALYLCASSWDRADYGYTFGSGTRLTVV.

The J gene is TRBJ2-7, the V gene TRBV20-1; D is unresolved. The V gene lost 0 bases and the J gene lost 6 bases, with 12 bases spanning the gap. This CDR3 comprises 13 residues. Per germline, CDR1 DFQATT and CDR2 SNEGSKA (reference sequence). The chain's CDR3 is CSARDIGSGEQYF. DNA of the CDR3: TGCAGTGCTAGAGATATCGGTTCAGGCGAGCAGTACTTC.

This rearrangement joins TRBV27 to TRBJ2-1, with D possibly matching TRBD1 (5 bases). This CDR3 is built from 12 residues. Trimming shortened V by 6 bases and J by 6 bases, and 9 bases separated the two germline ends. The germline V gene encodes CDR1 MNHEY and CDR2 SMNVEV (reference sequence). CDR3 amino acids: CASSSGPNEQFF. In nucleotides, the CDR3 is TGTGCCAGCAGCTCAGGGCCCAATGAGCAGTTCTTC.

The sample holds one count of this clonotype. The rearrangement joins TRBV20-1 to TRBJ1-2, with TRBD1 identical over 10 bases. Unmatched junction bases numbered 10, after V lost 1 base and J lost 5 bases. CDR3 length: 16 amino acids. CDR1 and CDR2 from the germline V gene are DFQATT and SNEGSKA (reference sequence). The CDR3 here is CSARALGQGEEYGYTF. CDR3 DNA: TGCAGTGCTAGAGCTTTAGGACAGGGGGAGGAGTATGGCTACACCTTC.

The chain's CDR3 is CASSPPGGGKLFF. The CDR3 DNA reads as TGTGCCAGCAGCCCCCCCGGGGGGGGAAAACTGTTTTTT. This chain uses TRBV12-3 or TRBV12-4 with TRBJ1-4, with a possible D match to TRBD1 (5 bases). With 6 bases removed from V and 10 bases from J, the gap between germline ends came to 15 bases. This CDR3 region has 13 residues.

This chain links TRBV20-1 with TRBJ2-5; either TRBD1 or TRBD2 may fit D (5 bases each). Deletions cut 6 bases from V and 1 base from J, with 12 bases between. Germline CDR1 is DFQATT and CDR2 is SNEGSKA (reference sequence). The CDR3 extends over 13 amino acids. CDR3 protein: CSAVGRRQETQYF. CDR3 DNA sequence: TGCAGTGCCGTGGGACGGCGCCAAGAGACCCAGTACTTC.

V is TRBV3-1 and J is TRBJ1-5; 10 bases match TRBD1. V shed 1 base, J shed 6 bases, and the junction held 9 bases outside the gene matches. This CDR3 has 17 amino acids. From germline, CDR1 is LGHDT and CDR2 YNNKEL (reference sequence). The CDR3 region is CASSQGVRTGGSQPQHF. In nucleotides, the CDR3 is TGTGCCAGCAGCCAAGGAGTCAGGACAGGGGGGAGTCAGCCCCAGCATTTT.

The chain employs TRBV27 and TRBJ1-4; D gene unclear. Germline assignment: CDR1 MNHEY and CDR2 SMNVEV (reference sequence). The CDR3 is 12 residues long. V lost 5 bases and J 7 bases, leaving 8 bases between the germline ends. CDR3 in amino acids: CASSIRGEKLFF. The CDR3 region has the DNA TGTGCCAGCAGTATACGGGGTGAAAAACTGTTTTTT.

This chain joins TRBV7-2 and TRBJ2-3, with D perhaps matching TRBD1 or TRBD2 (5 bases each). CDR1 is SGHTA, CDR2 FQGNSA, per germline. The CDR3 has 17 amino acids. Trimming took 1 base from V and 0 from J, leaving 14 bases between them. The CDR3 region is CASSLGAVGGSTDTQYF. The DNA of the CDR3 is TGTGCCAGCAGCTTAGGAGCAGTTGGGGGTAGCACAGATACGCAGTATTTT.

The chain has TRBV12-3 or TRBV12-4 and TRBJ2-7; D could derive from TRBD1 or TRBD2 (5 bases each). This CDR3 is 13 amino acids long. V was shortened by 5 bases and J by 9 bases, with 17 bases between the two germline ends. The CDR3 here is CASSPGAPVGQYF. In DNA form, the CDR3 reads TGTGCCAGCAGTCCCGGGGCCCCCGTTGGGCAGTACTTC.

The chain joins TRBV3-1 to TRBJ2-3; D is perhaps TRBD2 (5 bases). V lost 8 bases and J lost 0, with 9 bases in between. The CDR3 is 13 residues long. Germline CDR1 is LGHDT and CDR2 is YNNKEL (reference sequence). The DNA for the CDR3 is TGTGCCAGCCGCCCGGGGAGCACAGATACGCAGTATTTT. Its protein product is CASRPGSTDTQYF.

The chain joins TRBV14 to TRBJ2-1; D call uncertain. Deletions cut 4 bases from V and 0 bases from J, with 10 bases between. The V gene's germline CDR1 is SGHDN and CDR2 FVKESK. The CDR3 totals 15 residues. The CDR3 bases are TGTGCCAGCAGCCCTACCCCGAGCTCCTACAATGAGCAGTTCTTC. It encodes CASSPTPSSYNEQFF.

This clonotype was observed a single time. The chain is built from TRBV29-1 and TRBJ2-5, with a tentative D call TRBD2 (5 bases). The V gene's germline CDR1 is SQVTM and CDR2 ANQGSEA. The V end lost 6 bases, the J end lost 5 bases, and 25 bases lay between the germline ends. The CDR3 length is 16 residues. CDR3 in amino acids: CSVALGVRAGYETQYF. CDR3 in DNA: TGCAGCGTCGCTCTTGGAGTTCGCGCGGGTTATGAGACCCAGTACTTC.

The chain employs TRBV29-1 and TRBJ2-1; D is undetermined. This CDR3 is 10 amino acids long. V gave up 7 bases and J gave up 7 bases, with 8 bases separating them. CDR1 is SQVTM, CDR2 ANQGSEA, per germline. This CDR3 is CSAHANEQFF. CDR3 nucleotide sequence: TGCAGCGCCCATGCGAATGAGCAGTTCTTC.

In this sample, this clonotype turned up a few times. The chain links TRBV7-9 to TRBJ2-5, with unresolved D. Germline V CDR1 and CDR2: SEHNR, FQNEAQ (reference sequence). The CDR3 is 11 amino acids. The V end was cut by 5 bases, the J end by 2 bases, with 3 bases between. This CDR3 reads CASSIQETQYF. The DNA of the CDR3 is TGTGCCAGCAGCATTCAAGAGACCCAGTACTTC.